Reported below is one TCR beta chain. Its antigen is still unknown. This CDR3 is built from 18 residues. V shed 3 bases and J shed 1 base, with 19 bases lying between them. CDR1 is LNHDA and CDR2 is SQIVND in the germline V gene (reference sequence). Donors consisted of healthy bone marrow donors. Likely unrecorded immune exposures existed in these nominally healthy donors. A multiplex PCR was run with 60 Vbeta primers and 13 Jbeta primers. Profiling relied on immunoSEQ multiplex PCR, and the TCRdb table lists in-frame clones only, not all of them. This sample contains 110,000 to 150,000 clones. This record comes from a study of cytomegalovirus exposure and HLA in healthy donors. For the study at large: Findings of an earlier analysis included more than 90 million unique TCR beta sequences from some 200 million T cells.

General study results and limits: Being indistinguishable, some V segments were excluded, TRBV6-2 and TRBV6-3 among them.

The TCR originated in a man aged 35-49 years in good health and CMV-seronegative. The sequenced material came from PBMCs. This chain joins TRBV19 and TRBJ2-1; unclear D gene. For the CDR3, the DNA is TGTGCCAGTAGTATCCTAGTGATGGCCATTGAATCCTACAATGAGCAGTTCTTC. Protein product: CASSILVMAIESYNEQFF.